This note documents a single T cell receptor beta chain sequence. These data belong to a study of blood T cell repertoires in COVID-19. Germline V gene lookup returns CDR1 LNHDA and CDR2 SQIVND (reference sequence). The CDR3 extends over 15 amino acids. The V end lost 0 bases, the J end lost 6 bases, and 12 bases lay between the germline ends. Original handling: Amplification of reference gene primers was used by the study to estimate nucleated cell counts. Using immunoSEQ multiplex PCR, the repertoire was profiled, and TCRdb retains in-frame clones only, with some absent. That table is the source of V, J and clone size, and D and trimming were worked out from the DNA. In the table there are approximately 100,000 clones, roughly 90% of which are singletons.

Sequences were obtained from peripheral blood. The clonotype originates from a woman aged 55-70 years with acute or convalescent COVID-19. This chain uses TRBV19 with TRBJ1-5; D not certain. This CDR3 is CASSIEPQGGQPQHF. CDR3 DNA: TGTGCCAGTAGTATAGAGCCTCAAGGAGGTCAGCCCCAGCATTTT.